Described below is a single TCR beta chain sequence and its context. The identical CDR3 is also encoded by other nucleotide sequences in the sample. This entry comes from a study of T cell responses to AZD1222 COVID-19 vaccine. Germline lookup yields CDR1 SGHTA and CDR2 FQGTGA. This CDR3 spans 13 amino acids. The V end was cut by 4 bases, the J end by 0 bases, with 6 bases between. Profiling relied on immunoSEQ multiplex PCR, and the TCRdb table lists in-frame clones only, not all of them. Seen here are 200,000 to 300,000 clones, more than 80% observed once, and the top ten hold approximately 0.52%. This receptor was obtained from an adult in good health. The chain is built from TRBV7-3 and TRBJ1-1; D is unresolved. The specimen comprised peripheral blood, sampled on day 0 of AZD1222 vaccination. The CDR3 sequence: CASSSQLNTEAFF. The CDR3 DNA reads TGTGCCAGCAGCTCTCAGTTGAACACTGAAGCTTTCTTT.